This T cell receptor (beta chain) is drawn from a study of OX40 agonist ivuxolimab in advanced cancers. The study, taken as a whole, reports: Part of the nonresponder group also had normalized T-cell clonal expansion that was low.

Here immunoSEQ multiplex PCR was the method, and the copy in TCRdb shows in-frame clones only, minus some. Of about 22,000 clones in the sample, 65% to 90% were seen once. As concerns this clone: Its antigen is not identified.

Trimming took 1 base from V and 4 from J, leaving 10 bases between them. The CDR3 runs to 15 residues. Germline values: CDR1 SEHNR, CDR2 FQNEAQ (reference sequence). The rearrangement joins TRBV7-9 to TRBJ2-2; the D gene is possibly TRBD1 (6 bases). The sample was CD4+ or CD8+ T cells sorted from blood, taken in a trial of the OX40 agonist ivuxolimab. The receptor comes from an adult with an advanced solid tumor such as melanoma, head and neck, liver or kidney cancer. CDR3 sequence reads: CASSLGQGITGELFF. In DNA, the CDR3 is TGTGCCAGCAGCTTAGGTCAGGGGATCACCGGGGAGCTGTTTTTT.